Listed below are T cell receptor beta chains from one sample, sequenced in a study of cytomegalovirus exposure and HLA in healthy donors. Here immunoSEQ multiplex PCR was the method, and the copy in TCRdb shows in-frame clones only, minus some. The profile covers some 89,000 clones, with around 73% appearing a single time and about 4% taken by the ten largest. Sequencing was performed on PBMCs. Source of these receptors: a woman aged 40-49 years in good health and CMV-seropositive. The CDR3 runs from the conserved cysteine through the conserved F or W. A D gene is named only where the DNA matches it firmly. A row's size may be missing; if present it is once, few, many or a size class.

d_gene	v_gene	abundance	j_gene	CDR3aa	CDR3nt
.	TRBV14	few	TRBJ2-5	CASSQGLQETQYF	TGTGCCAGCAGCCAAGGGCTCCAAGAGACCCAGTACTTC
TRBD1	TRBV5-1	.	TRBJ1-2	CASSSDRAFYGYTF	TGCGCCAGCAGCTCGGACAGGGCCTTCTATGGCTACACCTTC
.	TRBV7-9	once	TRBJ1-2	CASSLGGAFTTFGYTF	TGTGCCAGCAGCTTAGGGGGAGCTTTTACGACTTTTGGCTACACCTTC
TRBD1	TRBV28	.	TRBJ1-5	CASSLSGQVNPQHF	TGTGCCAGCAGTTTGTCGGGACAGGTTAATCCCCAGCATTTT
.	TRBV29-1	.	TRBJ1-2	CSVEGGGGGYTF	TGCAGCGTTGAAGGCGGGGGCGGAGGCTACACCTTC
TRBD1	TRBV4-1	.	TRBJ2-1	CASSWTGTENNEQFF	TGCGCCAGCAGCTGGACCGGGACAGAAAACAATGAGCAGTTCTTC
.	TRBV28	.	TRBJ1-1	CASNLRAREGTEAFF	TGTGCCAGCAACCTTCGAGCGAGGGAGGGCACTGAAGCTTTCTTT
.	TRBV19	.	TRBJ1-2	CASSIWGAAGGYTF	TGTGCCAGTAGTATTTGGGGAGCCGCCGGTGGCTACACCTTC
TRBD1	TRBV4-1	.	TRBJ2-2	CASSQGQGAGELFF	TGCGCCAGCAGCCAAGGACAGGGGGCCGGGGAGCTGTTTTTT
.	TRBV5-1	.	TRBJ1-5	CASSLSLTENQPQHF	TGCGCCAGCAGCTTGAGTCTGACTGAAAATCAGCCCCAGCATTTT
TRBD2	TRBV7-3	few	TRBJ2-7	CASSSGLAASYEQYF	TGTGCCAGCAGCTCGGGACTAGCGGCTTCCTACGAGCAGTACTTC
TRBD2	TRBV27	.	TRBJ2-7	CASSLSGTSAHEQYF	TGTGCCAGCAGTTTATCGGGGACTAGCGCCCACGAGCAGTACTTC
.	TRBV19	.	TRBJ1-2	CASTLDRGYGYTF	TGTGCCAGTACCCTCGATAGGGGCTATGGCTACACCTTC
TRBD2	TRBV10-3	.	TRBJ2-7	CAISESWASGIGEQYF	TGTGCCATCAGTGAGAGCTGGGCTAGCGGGATTGGCGAGCAGTACTTC
.	TRBV4-1	.	TRBJ2-7	CASSQSVGQFYEQYF	TGCGCCAGCAGCCAAAGCGTAGGACAATTCTACGAGCAGTACTTC
.	TRBV4-1	.	TRBJ1-3	CASSRRLLSGNTIYF	TGCGCCAGCAGCCGTCGACTTCTCTCTGGAAACACCATATATTTT
.	TRBV11-3	.	TRBJ1-4	CASRARDGEKLFF	TGTGCCAGCAGGGCCAGGGATGGTGAAAAACTGTTTTTT